This T cell receptor (beta chain) was sequenced during a study of T cell responses to AZD1222 COVID-19 vaccine. Findings and caveats of the study: Clonal diversity was possibly underestimated; the donors were predominantly white British and more often female. Just a handful of AZD1222 recipients tested seropositive at baseline.

In its sample, this clone was seen a few times. The target antigen is unknown. TCRdb's copy holds only in-frame clones and misses some; the assay was immunoSEQ multiplex PCR. The table includes about 190,000 clones, approximately 92% detected once. The receptor was isolated from an adult in good health. The input for sequencing was peripheral blood, taken on day 0 of AZD1222 vaccination.

CDR3 bases: TGTGCCAGCAGTCGGGGACTGAATGAAAAACTGTTTTTT. Its translation is CASSRGLNEKLFF. V is TRBV2 and J is TRBJ1-4; maybe TRBD1 (5 bases). The CDR3 totals 13 residues. Per the germline V gene, CDR1 is SNHLY and CDR2 is FYNNEI. Trimming pared 5 bases from V and 5 bases from J, leaving 9 bases between.